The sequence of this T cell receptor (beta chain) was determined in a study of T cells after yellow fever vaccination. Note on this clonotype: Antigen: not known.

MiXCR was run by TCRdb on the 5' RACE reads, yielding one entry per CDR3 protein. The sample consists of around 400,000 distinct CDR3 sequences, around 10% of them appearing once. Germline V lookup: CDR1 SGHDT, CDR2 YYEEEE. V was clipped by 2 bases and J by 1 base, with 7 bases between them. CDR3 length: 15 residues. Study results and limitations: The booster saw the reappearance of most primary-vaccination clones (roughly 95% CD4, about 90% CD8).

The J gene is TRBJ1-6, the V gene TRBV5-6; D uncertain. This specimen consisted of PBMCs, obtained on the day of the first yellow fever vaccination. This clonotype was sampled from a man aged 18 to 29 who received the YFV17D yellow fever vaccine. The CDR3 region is CASSFRQSYNSPLHF. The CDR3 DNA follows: TGTGCCAGCAGCTTTCGCCAGTCCTATAATTCACCCCTCCACTTT. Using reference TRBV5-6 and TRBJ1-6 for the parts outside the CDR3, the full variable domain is DAGVTQSPTHLIKTRGQQVTLRCSPKSGHDTVSWYQQALGQGPQFIFQYYEEEERQRGNFPDRFSGHQFPNYSSELNVNALLLGDSALYLCASSFRQSYNSPLHFGNGTRLTVT.